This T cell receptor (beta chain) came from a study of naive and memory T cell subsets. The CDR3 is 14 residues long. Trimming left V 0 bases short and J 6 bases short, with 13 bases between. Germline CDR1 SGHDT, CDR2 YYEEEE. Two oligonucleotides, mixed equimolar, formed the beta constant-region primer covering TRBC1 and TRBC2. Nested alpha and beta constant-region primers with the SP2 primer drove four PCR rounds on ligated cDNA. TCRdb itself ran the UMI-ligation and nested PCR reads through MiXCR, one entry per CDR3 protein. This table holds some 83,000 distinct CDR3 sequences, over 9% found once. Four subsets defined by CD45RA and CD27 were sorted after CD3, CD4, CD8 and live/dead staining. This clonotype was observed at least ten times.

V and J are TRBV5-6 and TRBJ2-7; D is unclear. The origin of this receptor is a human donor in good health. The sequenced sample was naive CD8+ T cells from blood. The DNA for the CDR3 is TGTGCCAGCAGCTTGGGCTCGAGACATCCCGAGCAGTACTTC. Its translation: CASSLGSRHPEQYF.